Listed below are T cell receptor beta chains from one sample, sequenced in a study of T cell responses to AZD1222 COVID-19 vaccine. This table comes from immunoSEQ multiplex PCR, and its TCRdb copy is limited to in-frame clones, with some not included. The sample lists 130,000 to 150,000 clones; approximately 93% were seen once. Material: peripheral blood, obtained after recovery from COVID-19. The receptors here all came from an adult who had recovered from COVID-19. CDR3s include the opening cysteine and the closing phenylalanine or tryptophan. The D gene is left open where the match is weak.

V gene: TRBV6-5; J gene: TRBJ1-2; D gene: NA; CDR3 length: 13; CDR3 protein: CASSYDRFYGYTF; CDR3 DNA: TGTGCCAGCAGTTACGACAGGTTCTATGGCTACACCTTC
V gene: TRBV28; J gene: TRBJ1-5; D gene: NA; CDR3 length: 16; CDR3 protein: CASSLSQTAGNQPQHF; CDR3 DNA: TGTGCCAGCAGTCTCTCTCAGACGGCGGGGAATCAGCCCCAGCATTTT
V gene: TRBV28; J gene: TRBJ2-7; D gene: NA; CDR3 length: 15; CDR3 protein: CASSYRVGPSYEQYF; CDR3 DNA: TGTGCCAGCAGTTACAGGGTAGGGCCTTCCTACGAGCAGTACTTC
V gene: TRBV19; J gene: TRBJ1-1; D gene: NA; CDR3 length: 15; CDR3 protein: CASSIRQGLNTEAFF; CDR3 DNA: TGTGCCAGTAGTATTAGGCAGGGGTTGAACACTGAAGCTTTCTTT
V gene: TRBV15; J gene: TRBJ2-1; D gene: TRBD2; CDR3 length: 15; CDR3 protein: CATSKGGPSYNEQFF; CDR3 DNA: TGTGCCACCAGCAAGGGAGGGCCGTCCTACAATGAGCAGTTCTTC
V gene: TRBV19; J gene: TRBJ2-5; D gene: NA; CDR3 length: 15; CDR3 protein: CASSIGGQLQETQYF; CDR3 DNA: TGTGCCAGTAGTATAGGAGGACAGTTACAAGAGACCCAGTACTTC
V gene: TRBV7-9; J gene: TRBJ1-1; D gene: NA; CDR3 length: 15; CDR3 protein: CASSYPGPSNTEAFF; CDR3 DNA: TGTGCCAGCAGCTATCCGGGACCCTCGAACACTGAAGCTTTCTTT
V gene: TRBV9; J gene: TRBJ2-3; D gene: NA; CDR3 length: 16; CDR3 protein: CASSVGGGKGTDTQYF; CDR3 DNA: TGTGCCAGCAGCGTTGGGGGCGGGAAGGGCACAGATACGCAGTATTTT
V gene: TRBV3-1/TRBV3-2; J gene: TRBJ1-6; D gene: TRBD1; CDR3 length: 16; CDR3 protein: CASSRHGTGNNSPLHF; CDR3 DNA: TGTGCCAGCAGCCGACATGGGACAGGGAACAATTCACCCCTCCACTTT
V gene: TRBV7-2; J gene: TRBJ2-2; D gene: NA; CDR3 length: 16; CDR3 protein: CASSLNVRTNTGELFF; CDR3 DNA: TGTGCCAGCAGCTTAAATGTCCGCACCAACACCGGGGAGCTGTTTTTT
V gene: TRBV6-1; J gene: TRBJ2-6; D gene: NA; CDR3 length: 16; CDR3 protein: CASSEIVITGANVLTF; CDR3 DNA: TGTGCCAGCAGTGAAATAGTGATTACTGGGGCCAACGTCCTGACTTTC
V gene: TRBV28; J gene: TRBJ2-7; D gene: NA; CDR3 length: 13; CDR3 protein: CASSFTTDYEQYF; CDR3 DNA: TGTGCCAGCAGTTTCACAACTGACTACGAGCAGTACTTC
V gene: TRBV30; J gene: TRBJ2-2; D gene: NA; CDR3 length: 14; CDR3 protein: CAWSSGRGTGELFF; CDR3 DNA: TGTGCCTGGAGTAGCGGGCGGGGCACCGGGGAGCTGTTTTTT
V gene: TRBV6-5; J gene: TRBJ2-7; D gene: TRBD2; CDR3 length: 15; CDR3 protein: CASSSPGLAGVQQYF; CDR3 DNA: TGTGCCAGCAGTTCCCCGGGACTAGCGGGAGTGCAGCAGTACTTC
V gene: TRBV2; J gene: TRBJ2-3; D gene: NA; CDR3 length: 18; CDR3 protein: CASSEEGGTLRSTDTQYF; CDR3 DNA: TGTGCCAGCAGTGAAGAGGGGGGGACCCTGAGGAGCACAGATACGCAGTATTTT
V gene: TRBV11-1; J gene: TRBJ2-3; D gene: TRBD2; CDR3 length: 15; CDR3 protein: CASGLSGRGIDTQYF; CDR3 DNA: TGTGCCAGCGGTTTGAGCGGGAGAGGGATAGATACGCAGTATTTT
V gene: TRBV7-9; J gene: TRBJ2-3; D gene: TRBD1; CDR3 length: 18; CDR3 protein: CASSLTGSVFSSTDTQYF; CDR3 DNA: TGTGCCAGCAGCCTGACAGGGTCCGTATTTTCTAGCACAGATACGCAGTATTTT
V gene: TRBV7-9; J gene: TRBJ1-3; D gene: NA; CDR3 length: 16; CDR3 protein: CASSALDRDSGNTIYF; CDR3 DNA: TGTGCCAGCAGCGCCCTAGACAGAGACTCTGGAAACACCATATATTTT